This T cell receptor beta chain was recovered during a study of response to subunit inactivated influenza vaccine. General observations from the study: It was the authors' suggestion that each seasonal influenza vaccination recruits few new T cells.

The CDR3 contains 15 residues. V was clipped by 4 bases and J by 2 bases, with 16 bases between them. Germline values: CDR1 SGHRS, CDR2 YFSETQ. Concerning this clonotype itself: The antigen remains undetermined.

TCRdb fed the RT-PCR reads into MiXCR, producing one record per CDR3 protein. In the table there are hundreds of thousands of distinct CDR3 sequences, 12% to 15% of which are singletons. The chain recombines TRBV5-1 with TRBJ2-7, with TRBD1 as a possible D gene (5 bases). Sequences were derived from PBMCs from blood, sampled around 14 days before vaccination. The origin of this receptor is a man between 45 and 60 years old who received an inactivated influenza vaccine. This CDR3 reads CASSPQPTDTYEQYF. The CDR3 coding sequence is TGCGCCAGCAGCCCGCAACCGACAGACACCTACGAGCAGTACTTC.